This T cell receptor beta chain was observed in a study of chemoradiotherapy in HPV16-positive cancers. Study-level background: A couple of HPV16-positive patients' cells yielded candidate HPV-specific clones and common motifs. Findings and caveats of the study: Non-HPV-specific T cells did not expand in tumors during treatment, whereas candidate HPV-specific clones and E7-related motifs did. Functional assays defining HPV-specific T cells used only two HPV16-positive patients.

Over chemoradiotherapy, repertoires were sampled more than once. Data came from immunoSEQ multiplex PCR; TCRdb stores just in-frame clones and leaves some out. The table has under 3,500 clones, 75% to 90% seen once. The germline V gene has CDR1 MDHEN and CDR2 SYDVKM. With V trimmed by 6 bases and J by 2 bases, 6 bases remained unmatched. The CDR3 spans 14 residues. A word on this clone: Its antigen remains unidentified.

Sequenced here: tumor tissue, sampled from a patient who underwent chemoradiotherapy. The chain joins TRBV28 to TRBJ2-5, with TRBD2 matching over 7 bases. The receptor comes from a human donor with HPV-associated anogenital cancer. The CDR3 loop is CASRGGSPQETQYF. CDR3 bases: TGTGCCAGCAGGGGGGGGAGTCCGCAAGAGACCCAGTACTTC.